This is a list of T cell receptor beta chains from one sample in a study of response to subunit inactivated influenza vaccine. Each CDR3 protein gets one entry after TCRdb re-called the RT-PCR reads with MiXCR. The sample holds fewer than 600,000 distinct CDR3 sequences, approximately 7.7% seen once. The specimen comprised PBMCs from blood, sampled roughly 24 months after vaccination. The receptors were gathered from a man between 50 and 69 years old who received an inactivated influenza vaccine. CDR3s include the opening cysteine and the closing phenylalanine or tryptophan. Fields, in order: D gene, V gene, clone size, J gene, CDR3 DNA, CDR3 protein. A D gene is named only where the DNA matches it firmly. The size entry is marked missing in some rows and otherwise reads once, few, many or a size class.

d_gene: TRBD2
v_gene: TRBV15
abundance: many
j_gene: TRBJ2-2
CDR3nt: TGTGCCACCAGCAGAGACGCGGCGGGGGGAACCGGGGAGCTGTTTTTT
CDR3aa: CATSRDAAGGTGELFF

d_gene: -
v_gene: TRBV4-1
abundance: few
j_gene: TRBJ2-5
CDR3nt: TGCGCCAGCAGCCAAGGTTCACTACAAGAGACCCAGTACTTC
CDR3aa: CASSQGSLQETQYF

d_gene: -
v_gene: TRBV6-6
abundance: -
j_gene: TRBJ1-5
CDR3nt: TGTGCCAGCAGTTTATCAGGGTACCAGCCCCAGCATTTT
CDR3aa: CASSLSGYQPQHF

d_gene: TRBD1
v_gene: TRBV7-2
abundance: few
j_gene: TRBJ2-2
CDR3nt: TGTGCCAGCAGCTTAGTTGTGACAGGGGCCGGGGAGCTGTTTTTT
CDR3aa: CASSLVVTGAGELFF

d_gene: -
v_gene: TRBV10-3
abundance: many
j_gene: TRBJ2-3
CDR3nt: TGTGCCATCAGTGAGTTCGGCGGGGGCGCAGATACGCAGTATTTT
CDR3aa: CAISEFGGGADTQYF

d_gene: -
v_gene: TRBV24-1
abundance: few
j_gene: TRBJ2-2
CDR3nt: TGTGCCGTAGGACGAGCGAACACCGGGGAGCTGTTTTTT
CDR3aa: CAVGRANTGELFF

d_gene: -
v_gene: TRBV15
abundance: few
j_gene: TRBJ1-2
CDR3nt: TGTGCCACCAGCAGAGATTCTCAGGTGAACTATGGCTACACCTTC
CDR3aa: CATSRDSQVNYGYTF

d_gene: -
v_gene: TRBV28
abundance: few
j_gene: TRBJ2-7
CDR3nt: TGTGCCAGCAAACCCCAGGCAGGCGAGCAGTACTTC
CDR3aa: CASKPQAGEQYF

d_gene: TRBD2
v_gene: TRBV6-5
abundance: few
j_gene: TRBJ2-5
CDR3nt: TGTGCCAGCAGTAACGGACTAGCGGGTCCACGAGGGACCCAGTACTTC
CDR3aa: CASSNGLAGPRGTQYF

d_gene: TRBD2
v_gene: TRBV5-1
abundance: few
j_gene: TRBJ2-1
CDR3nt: TGCGCCAGCAGCGCCGGACTAGATGAGCAGTTCTTC
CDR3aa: CASSAGLDEQFF

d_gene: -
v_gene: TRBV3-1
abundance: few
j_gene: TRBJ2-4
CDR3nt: TGTGCCAGCAGCCAAGAGTCGGCAGGGCTGAAAAACATTCAGTACTTC
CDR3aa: CASSQESAGLKNIQYF

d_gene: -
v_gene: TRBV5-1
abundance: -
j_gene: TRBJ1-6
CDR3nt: TGCGCCAGCAGCCCGGATGGGGATTCACCCCTCCACTTT
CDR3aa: CASSPDGDSPLHF

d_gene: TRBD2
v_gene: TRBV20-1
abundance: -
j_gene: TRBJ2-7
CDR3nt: TGCAGTGCTAGGGGGACTAGCGGCCTCTCTGAGCAGTACTTC
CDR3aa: CSARGTSGLSEQYF

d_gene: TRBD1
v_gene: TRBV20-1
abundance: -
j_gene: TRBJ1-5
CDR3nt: TGCAGTGCTAGAGAACGGACAGGGTTTCGCAATCAGCCCCAGCATTTT
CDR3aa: CSARERTGFRNQPQHF

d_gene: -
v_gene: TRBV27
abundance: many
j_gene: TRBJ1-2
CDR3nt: TGTGCCAGCAGTTTGAGTGGCGGTGGTGGCTACACCTTC
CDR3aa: CASSLSGGGGYTF

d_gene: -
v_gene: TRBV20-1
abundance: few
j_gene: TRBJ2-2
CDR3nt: TGCAGTGCTGCAGAGTTAGGGGGTCCCACGAGGGAGCTGTTTTTT
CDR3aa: CSAAELGGPTRELFF

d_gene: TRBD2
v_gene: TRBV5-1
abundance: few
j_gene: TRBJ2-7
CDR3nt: TGCGCCAGCAGCCCGGGGGCGGGGGGACCCTACGAGCAGTACTTC
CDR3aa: CASSPGAGGPYEQYF

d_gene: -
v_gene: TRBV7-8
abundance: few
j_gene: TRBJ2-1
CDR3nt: TGTGCCAGCAGCTCCTTCGTGGTAGGAGCCTACAATGAGCAGTTCTTC
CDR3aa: CASSSFVVGAYNEQFF

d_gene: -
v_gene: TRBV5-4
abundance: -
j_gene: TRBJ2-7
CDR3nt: TGTGCCAGCAGCTTGGAGGCGGGGGCGGTCGAGCAGTACTTC
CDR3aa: CASSLEAGAVEQYF

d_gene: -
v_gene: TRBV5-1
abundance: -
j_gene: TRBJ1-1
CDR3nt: TGCGCCAGCGGGCGGTCGGGGGCTGAAGCTTTCTTT
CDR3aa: CASGRSGAEAFF

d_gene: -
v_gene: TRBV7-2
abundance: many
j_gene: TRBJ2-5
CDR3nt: TGTGCCAGCAGCGAATTCAGGACCTCATGGGAGACCCAGTACTTC
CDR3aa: CASSEFRTSWETQYF

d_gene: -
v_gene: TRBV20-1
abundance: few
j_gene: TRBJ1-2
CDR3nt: TGCAGTATTAGAGTTCGGGATGGCTACACCTTC
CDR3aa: CSIRVRDGYTF

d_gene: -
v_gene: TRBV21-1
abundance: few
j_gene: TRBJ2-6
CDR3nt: TGTGCCAGCAGCAAAGGACCAGACTCTGGGGCCAACGTCCTGACTTTC
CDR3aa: CASSKGPDSGANVLTF